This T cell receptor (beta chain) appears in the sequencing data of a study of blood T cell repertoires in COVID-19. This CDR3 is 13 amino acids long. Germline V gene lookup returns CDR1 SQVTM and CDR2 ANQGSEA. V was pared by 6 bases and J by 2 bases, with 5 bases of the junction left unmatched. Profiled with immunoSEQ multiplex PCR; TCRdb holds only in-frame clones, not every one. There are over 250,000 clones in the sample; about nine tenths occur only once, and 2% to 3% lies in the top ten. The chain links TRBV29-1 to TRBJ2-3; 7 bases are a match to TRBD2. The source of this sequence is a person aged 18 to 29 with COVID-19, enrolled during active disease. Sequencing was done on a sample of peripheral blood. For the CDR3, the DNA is TGCAGCGTAACCGGGACTATCACAGATACGCAGTATTTT. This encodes CSVTGTITDTQYF.